This T cell receptor (beta chain) was captured in a study of blood T cells in healthy people across ages. This clonotype was counted between two and nine times. The V and J ends lost 8 bases and 3 bases respectively, with 10 bases between them. CDR3 length: 12 amino acids. Using a J-beta primer mix together with a sample-barcoded 5' primer, a second PCR was run for roughly 6 to 12 cycles. One entry per CDR3 protein results from TCRdb running MiXCR on the 5' RACE reads. Here the sample spans around 1,800,000 distinct CDR3 sequences, 39% being singletons. Sequenced sample: blood. The chain joins TRBV12-3 or TRBV12-4 to TRBJ2-5; D possibly uses TRBD1 or TRBD2 (5 bases each). This TCR derives from a human donor in good health. The CDR3 DNA follows: TGTGCCAGCCGGGGCAGCAAAGAGACCCAGTACTTC. It is translated as CASRGSKETQYF.